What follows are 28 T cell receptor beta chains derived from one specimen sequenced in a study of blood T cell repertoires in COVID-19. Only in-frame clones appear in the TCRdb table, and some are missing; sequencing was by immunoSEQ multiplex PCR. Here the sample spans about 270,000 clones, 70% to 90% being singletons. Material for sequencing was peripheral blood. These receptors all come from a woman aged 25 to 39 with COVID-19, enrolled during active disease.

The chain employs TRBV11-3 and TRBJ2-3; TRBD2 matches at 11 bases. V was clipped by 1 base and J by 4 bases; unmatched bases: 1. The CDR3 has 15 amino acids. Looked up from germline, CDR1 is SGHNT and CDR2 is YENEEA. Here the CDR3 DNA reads TGTGCCAGCAGCTTAGGACTAGCGGGGTCAGATACGCAGTATTTT. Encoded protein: CASSLGLAGSDTQYF.

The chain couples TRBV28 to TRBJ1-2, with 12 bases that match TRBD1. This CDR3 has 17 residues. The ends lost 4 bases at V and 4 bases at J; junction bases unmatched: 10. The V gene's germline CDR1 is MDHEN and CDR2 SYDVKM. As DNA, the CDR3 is TGTGCCAGCAGTTCGCCCCGGGGGACAGGGGGCACCTATGGCTACACCTTC. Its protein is CASSSPRGTGGTYGYTF.

The DNA for the CDR3 is TGTGCCAGTAGTATGGGGGGGTCTGGGGCCAACGTCCTGACTTTC. It encodes CASSMGGSGANVLTF. The V gene is TRBV19, the J gene TRBJ2-6, with 7 bases matching TRBD2. Germline V gene lookup returns CDR1 LNHDA and CDR2 SQIVND (reference sequence). CDR3 length equals 15 residues. V gave up 3 bases and J gave up 1 base; unmatched junction bases: 0.

This CDR3 is CSAIITGVGYTF. DNA for the CDR3: TGCAGCGCCATAATTACAGGGGTCGGCTACACCTTC. The gene calls are TRBV29-1 and TRBJ1-2; TRBD1 matches 7 bases. CDR1 and CDR2 (germline): SQVTM, ANQGSEA. V was pared by 7 bases and J by 8 bases, with 10 bases of the junction left unmatched. CDR3 size: 12 residues.

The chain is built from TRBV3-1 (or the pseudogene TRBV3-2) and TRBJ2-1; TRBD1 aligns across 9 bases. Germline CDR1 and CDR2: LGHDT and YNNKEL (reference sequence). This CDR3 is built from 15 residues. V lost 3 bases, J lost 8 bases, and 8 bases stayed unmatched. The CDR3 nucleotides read TGTGCCAGCAGCCACGTGACAGGGGGTGTCGATGAGCAGTTCTTC. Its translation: CASSHVTGGVDEQFF.

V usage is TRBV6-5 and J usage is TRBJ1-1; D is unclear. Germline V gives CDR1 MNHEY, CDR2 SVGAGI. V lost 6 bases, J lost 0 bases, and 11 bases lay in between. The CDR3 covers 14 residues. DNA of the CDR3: TGTGCCAGCAGCGAGAGAGGGTTGAACACTGAAGCTTTCTTT. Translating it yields CASSERGLNTEAFF.

The CDR3 protein is CASSLVSSTGGPNQPQHF. The CDR3 DNA sequence: TGTGCCAGCAGTTTAGTCTCCTCGACAGGGGGCCCCAATCAGCCCCAGCATTTT. The chain recombines TRBV27 with TRBJ1-5; 10 bases agree with TRBD1. The V gene's germline CDR1 is MNHEY and CDR2 SMNVEV (reference sequence). There are 18 residues in the CDR3. With V trimmed by 2 bases and J by 3 bases, 10 bases remained unmatched.

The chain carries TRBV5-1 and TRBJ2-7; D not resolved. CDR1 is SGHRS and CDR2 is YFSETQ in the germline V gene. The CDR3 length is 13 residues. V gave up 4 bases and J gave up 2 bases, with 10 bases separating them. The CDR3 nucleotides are TGCGCCAGCAGCAAAAAGCCCCCCTACGAGCAGTACTTC. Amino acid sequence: CASSKKPPYEQYF.

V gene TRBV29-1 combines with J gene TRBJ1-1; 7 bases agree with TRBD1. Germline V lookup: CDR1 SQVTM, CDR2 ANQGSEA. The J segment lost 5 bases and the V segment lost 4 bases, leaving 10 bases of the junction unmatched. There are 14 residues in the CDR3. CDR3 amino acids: CSVVEGRGRTEAFF. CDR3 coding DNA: TGCAGCGTTGTTGAAGGCAGGGGGAGAACTGAAGCTTTCTTT.

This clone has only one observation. The CDR3: CASSYSRVNEQFF. CDR3 DNA sequence: TGTGCCAGCAGTTACTCGAGGGTCAATGAGCAGTTCTTC. The rearrangement joins TRBV6-2 or TRBV6-3 to TRBJ2-1; possibly TRBD2 for D (5 bases). Trimming cost V 0 bases and J 6 bases, with 6 bases left between them. The germline gives CDR1 MNHEY, CDR2 SVGEGT. The CDR3 is 13 amino acids.

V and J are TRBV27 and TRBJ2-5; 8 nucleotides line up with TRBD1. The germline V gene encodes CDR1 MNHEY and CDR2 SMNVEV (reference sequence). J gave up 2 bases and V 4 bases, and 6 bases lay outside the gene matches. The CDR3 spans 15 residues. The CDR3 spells CASSSWTGPQETQYF. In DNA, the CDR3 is TGTGCCAGCAGTTCATGGACAGGGCCACAAGAGACCCAGTACTTC.

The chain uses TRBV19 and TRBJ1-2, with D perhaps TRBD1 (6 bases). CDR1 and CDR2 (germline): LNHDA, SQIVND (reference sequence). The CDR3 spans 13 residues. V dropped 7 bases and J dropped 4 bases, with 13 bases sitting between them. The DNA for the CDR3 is TGTGCCAGTACACACAGGGAAGGCTATGGCTACACCTTC. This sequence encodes CASTHREGYGYTF.

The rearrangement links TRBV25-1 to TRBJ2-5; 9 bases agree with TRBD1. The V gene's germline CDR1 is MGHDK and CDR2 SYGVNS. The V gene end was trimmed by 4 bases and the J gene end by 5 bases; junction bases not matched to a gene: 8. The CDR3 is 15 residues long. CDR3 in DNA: TGTGCCAGCAGTGCCGGGACAGGGCCGCAGGAGACCCAGTACTTC. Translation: CASSAGTGPQETQYF.

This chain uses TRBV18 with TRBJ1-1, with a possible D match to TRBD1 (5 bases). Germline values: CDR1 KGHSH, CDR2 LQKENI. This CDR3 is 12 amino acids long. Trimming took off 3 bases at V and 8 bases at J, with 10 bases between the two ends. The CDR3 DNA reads TGTGCCAGCTCACCCGGGGGGTCAGAAGCTTTCTTT. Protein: CASSPGGSEAFF.

This chain's CDR3 is CASSSKQRVGDEKLFF. In nucleotides, the CDR3 is TGTGCCAGCAGTTCAAAGCAGAGGGTAGGCGATGAAAAACTGTTTTTT. V gene TRBV6-6 combines with J gene TRBJ1-4, with no clear D. This CDR3 spans 16 amino acids. V shed 4 bases and J shed 6 bases, with 18 bases lying between them. The V gene's germline CDR1 is MNHNY and CDR2 SVGAGI (reference sequence).

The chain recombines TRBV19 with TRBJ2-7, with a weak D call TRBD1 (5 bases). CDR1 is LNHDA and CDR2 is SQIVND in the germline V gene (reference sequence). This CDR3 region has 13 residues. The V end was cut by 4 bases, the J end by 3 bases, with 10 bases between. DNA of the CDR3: TGTGCCAGTAGTAACAGGCGAGACTACGAGCAGTACTTC. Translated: CASSNRRDYEQYF.

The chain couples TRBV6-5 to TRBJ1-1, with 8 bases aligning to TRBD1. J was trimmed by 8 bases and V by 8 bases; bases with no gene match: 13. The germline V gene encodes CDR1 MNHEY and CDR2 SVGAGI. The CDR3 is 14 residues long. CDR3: CASSRGDRSAEAFF. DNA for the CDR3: TGTGCCAGCTCTAGGGGGGACAGGTCGGCCGAAGCTTTCTTT.

CDR3 bases: TGCGCCAGCAGCCTTCGGGACAGGGTGGGGAATGAGCAGTTCTTC. It encodes CASSLRDRVGNEQFF. The J gene is TRBJ2-1, the V gene TRBV4-1; 9 bases match TRBD1. With 4 bases clipped from V and 7 bases from J, the junction kept 8 bases outside the gene matches. CDR3 length: 15 amino acids. Germline CDR1 MGHRA, CDR2 YSYEKL.

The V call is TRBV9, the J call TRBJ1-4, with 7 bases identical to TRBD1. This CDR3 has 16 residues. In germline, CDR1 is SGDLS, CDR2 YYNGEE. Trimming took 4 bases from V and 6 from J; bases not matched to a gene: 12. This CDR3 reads CASSPTGRGQDEKLFF. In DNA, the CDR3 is TGTGCCAGCAGCCCAACGGGTAGGGGGCAGGATGAAAAACTGTTTTTT.

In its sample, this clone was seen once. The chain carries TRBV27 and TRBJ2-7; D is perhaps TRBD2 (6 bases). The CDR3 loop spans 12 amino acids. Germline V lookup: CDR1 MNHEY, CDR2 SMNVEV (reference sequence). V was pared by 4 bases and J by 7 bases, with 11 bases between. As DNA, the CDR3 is TGTGCCAGCAGTTCAACAGGAGGGGAGCAGTACTTC. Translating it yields CASSSTGGEQYF.

The CDR3 DNA is TGTGCCAGCAGTTCTCAGTTCGGGACAGTGAACACTGAAGCTTTCTTT. Protein sequence: CASSSQFGTVNTEAFF. This chain links TRBV6-5 with TRBJ1-1; 7 bases agree with TRBD1. The CDR3 is 16 residues long. CDR1 is MNHEY, CDR2 SVGAGI, per germline. The junction had 8 bases not matched to a gene; V was cut back by 4 bases and J by 0 bases.

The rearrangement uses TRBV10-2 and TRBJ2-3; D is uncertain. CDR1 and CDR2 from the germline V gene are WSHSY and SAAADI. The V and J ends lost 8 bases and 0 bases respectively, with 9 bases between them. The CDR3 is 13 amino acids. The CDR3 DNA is TGCGCCAGCTCCTCCCCTAGCACAGATACGCAGTATTTT. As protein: CASSSPSTDTQYF.

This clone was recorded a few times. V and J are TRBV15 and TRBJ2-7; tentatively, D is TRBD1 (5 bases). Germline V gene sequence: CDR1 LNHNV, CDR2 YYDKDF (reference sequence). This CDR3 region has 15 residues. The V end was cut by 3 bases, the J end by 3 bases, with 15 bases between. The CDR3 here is CATSRESQGGYEQYF. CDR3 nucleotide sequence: TGTGCCACCAGCAGGGAGTCCCAGGGTGGCTACGAGCAGTACTTC.

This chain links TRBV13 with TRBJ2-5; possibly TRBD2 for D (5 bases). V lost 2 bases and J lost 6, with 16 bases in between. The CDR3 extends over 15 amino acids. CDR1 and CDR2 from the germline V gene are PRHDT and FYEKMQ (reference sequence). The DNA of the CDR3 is TGTGCCAGCAGCTTACTAGAGGCCGGCGGGCAGACCCAGTACTTC. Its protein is CASSLLEAGGQTQYF.

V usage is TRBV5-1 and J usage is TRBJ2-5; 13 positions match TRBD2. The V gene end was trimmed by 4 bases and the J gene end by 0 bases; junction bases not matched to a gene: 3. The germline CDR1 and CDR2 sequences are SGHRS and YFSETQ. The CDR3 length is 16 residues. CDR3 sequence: CASSEGLAGHQETQYF. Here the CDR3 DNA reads TGCGCCAGCAGCGAGGGACTAGCGGGACACCAAGAGACCCAGTACTTC.

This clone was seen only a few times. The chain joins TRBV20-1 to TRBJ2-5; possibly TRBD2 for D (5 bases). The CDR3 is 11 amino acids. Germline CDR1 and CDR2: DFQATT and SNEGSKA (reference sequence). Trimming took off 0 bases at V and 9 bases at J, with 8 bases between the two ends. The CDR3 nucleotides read TGCAGTGCTAGAGATCTAGCATCCCAGTACTTC. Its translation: CSARDLASQYF.

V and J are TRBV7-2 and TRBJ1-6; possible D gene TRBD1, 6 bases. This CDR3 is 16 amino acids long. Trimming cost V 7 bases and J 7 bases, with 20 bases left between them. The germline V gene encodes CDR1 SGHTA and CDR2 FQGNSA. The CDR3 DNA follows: TGTGCCAGCACTTCAAGGGTGGGGGCAGGGAATTCACCCCTCCACTTT. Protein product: CASTSRVGAGNSPLHF.

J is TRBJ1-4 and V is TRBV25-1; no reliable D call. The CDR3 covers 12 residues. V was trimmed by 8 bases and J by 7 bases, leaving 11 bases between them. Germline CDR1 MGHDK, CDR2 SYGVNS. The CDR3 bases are TGTGCCAGCCAAGTCTCCGGTGAAAAACTGTTTTTT. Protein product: CASQVSGEKLFF.